These 4 T cell receptor beta chains were all obtained from the same sample, sequenced in a study of T cell repertoires in cytomegalovirus infection (dated by TCRdb to the late 2010s). The treatment or condition label on this specimen signifies: in vitro stimulation with specific CMV peptide epitopes to enrich CMV-specific T cells. Their specific antigens are unknown. The sequencer was an Illumina HiSeq 1500. The raw public reads went through TCRdb reprocessing: fastp at Q25, MiXCR clone calling, in-frame beta chains kept. A single entry per CDR3 protein holds the most common genes and DNA from its merged rows. The sample includes about 890,000 distinct CDR3 sequences, with around 29% observed a single time. The top ten constitute around an eighth of the sample. Source: cultured CD8+ T cells from PBMCs, taken from culture after CMV antigen stimulation. These receptors originate from a human donor in good health (CMV status not recorded). Some clones in this sample may be carry-over from other donors' samples.

This clonotype was counted a few times. V is TRBV2 and J is TRBJ2-3; 7 nucleotides align to TRBD2. CDR1 SNHLY and CDR2 FYNNEI come from the germline V gene. Germline trimming cut 3 bases from V and 2 bases from J; bases unmatched to any gene: 11. The length of the CDR3 is 17 residues. The DNA for the CDR3 is TGTGCCAGCAGTGACGACGGGGGGTACCTCCTCACAGATACGCAGTATTTT. This codes for CASSDDGGYLLTDTQYF.

As concerns this clonotype: One base away lies a much larger clone, so this may be a sequencing read error. J is TRBJ2-1 and V is TRBV7-2, with 7 nucleotides matching TRBD2. CDR1 and CDR2 from the germline V gene are SGHTA and FQGNSA. The ends lost 3 bases at V and 7 bases at J; junction bases unmatched: 9. This CDR3 comprises 15 residues. CDR3 region: CTSSFGLAVYNEQFF. In DNA, the CDR3 is TGTACCAGCAGCTTCGGGCTAGCGGTTTATAATGAGCAGTTCTTC.

This clonotype has a handful of counts. The chain recombines TRBV5-4 with TRBJ2-2, with 7 bases identical to TRBD2. Germline CDR1 is SGHNT and CDR2 is YYREEE (reference sequence). The CDR3 covers 16 residues. The V gene end was trimmed by 5 bases and the J gene end by 1 base; junction bases not matched to a gene: 8. Here the CDR3 DNA reads TGTGCCAGCAGGGGGGGTGCGGGGGTGAACACCGGGGAGCTGTTTTTT. Translating it yields CASRGGAGVNTGELFF.

This clonotype was counted between two and nine times. The CDR3 is CASGHPLHF. For the CDR3, the DNA is TGTGCCTCCGGGCATCCCCTCCACTTT. J is TRBJ1-6 and V is TRBV27; no definite D call. This CDR3 has 9 amino acids. V shed 11 bases and J shed 13 bases, with 9 bases lying between them. The germline V gene has CDR1 MNHEY and CDR2 SMNVEV (reference sequence).